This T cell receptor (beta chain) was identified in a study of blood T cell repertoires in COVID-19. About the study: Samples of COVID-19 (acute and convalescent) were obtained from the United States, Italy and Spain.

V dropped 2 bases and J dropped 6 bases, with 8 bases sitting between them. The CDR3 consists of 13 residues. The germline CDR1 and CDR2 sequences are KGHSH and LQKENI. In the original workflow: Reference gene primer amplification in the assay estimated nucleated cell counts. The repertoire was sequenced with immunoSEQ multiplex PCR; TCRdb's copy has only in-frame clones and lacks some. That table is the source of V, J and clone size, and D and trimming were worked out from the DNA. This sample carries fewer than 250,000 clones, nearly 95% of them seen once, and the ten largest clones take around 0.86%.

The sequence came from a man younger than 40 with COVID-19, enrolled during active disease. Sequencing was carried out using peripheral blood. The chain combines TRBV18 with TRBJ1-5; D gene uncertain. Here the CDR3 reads CASSPGRVQPQHF. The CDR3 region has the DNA TGTGCCAGCTCACCAGGGCGGGTTCAGCCCCAGCATTTT.